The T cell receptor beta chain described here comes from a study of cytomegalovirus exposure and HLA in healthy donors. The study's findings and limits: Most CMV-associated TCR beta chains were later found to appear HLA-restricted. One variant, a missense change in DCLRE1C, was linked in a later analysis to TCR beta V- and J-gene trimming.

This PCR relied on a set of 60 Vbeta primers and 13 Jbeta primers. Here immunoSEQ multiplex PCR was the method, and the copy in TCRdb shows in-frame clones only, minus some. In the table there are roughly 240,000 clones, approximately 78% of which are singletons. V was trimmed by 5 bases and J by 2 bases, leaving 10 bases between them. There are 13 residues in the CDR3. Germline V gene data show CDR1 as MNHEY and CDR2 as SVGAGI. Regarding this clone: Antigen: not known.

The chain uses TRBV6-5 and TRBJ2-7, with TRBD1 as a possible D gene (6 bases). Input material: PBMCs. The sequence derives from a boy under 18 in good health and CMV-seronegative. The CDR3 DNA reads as TGTGCCAGCAGTCCCGGGACAACCTACGAGCAGTACTTC. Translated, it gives CASSPGTTYEQYF.